Listed below are T cell receptor beta chains from one sample, sequenced in a study of control samples from healthy donors and cancer patients. Profiled with immunoSEQ multiplex PCR; TCRdb holds only in-frame clones, not every one. The table lists 90,000 or so clones, roughly nine tenths of them singletons. Sequencing was performed on PBMCs. The receptors were sampled from a woman in her fifties or sixties with colorectal cancer. The CDR3 runs from the conserved cysteine through the conserved F or W. Each record gives: J gene, V gene, D gene, clone size, CDR3 length, CDR3 DNA, CDR3 protein. A D gene is named only where the DNA matches it firmly. Rows may omit the clone size; those that give it use once, few, many or a size class.

j_gene: TRBJ2-3
v_gene: TRBV7-2
d_gene: .
abundance: .
len: 15
CDR3nt: TGTGCCAGCAGCTTTCGAGGGGGGGTAACAGATACGCAGTATTTT
CDR3aa: CASSFRGGVTDTQYF

j_gene: TRBJ1-2
v_gene: TRBV10-3
d_gene: .
abundance: .
len: 13
CDR3nt: TGTGCCATCAGCGAGACAGACCTATATGGCTACACCTTC
CDR3aa: CAISETDLYGYTF

j_gene: TRBJ2-3
v_gene: TRBV5-8
d_gene: .
abundance: .
len: 13
CDR3nt: TGTGCCAGCAGCTTGGACGGAATAGCTACGCAGTATTTT
CDR3aa: CASSLDGIATQYF

j_gene: TRBJ2-5
v_gene: TRBV10-3
d_gene: .
abundance: .
len: 14
CDR3nt: TGTGCCATCAGTGGCAGGGGCTCCAAAGAGACCCAGTACTTC
CDR3aa: CAISGRGSKETQYF

j_gene: TRBJ2-4
v_gene: TRBV18
d_gene: .
abundance: .
len: 15
CDR3nt: TGTGCCAGCTCACCACCGGGAGGTGGGGGAAACATTCAGTACTTC
CDR3aa: CASSPPGGGGNIQYF

j_gene: TRBJ2-3
v_gene: TRBV4-1
d_gene: .
abundance: .
len: 15
CDR3nt: TGCGCCAGCAGCCAAGGTCAGGCTAGCACAGATACGCAGTATTTT
CDR3aa: CASSQGQASTDTQYF

j_gene: TRBJ1-1
v_gene: TRBV4-3
d_gene: .
abundance: .
len: 14
CDR3nt: TGCGCCAGCAGCCAAGAGGGATGGAACACTGAAGCTTTCTTT
CDR3aa: CASSQEGWNTEAFF

j_gene: TRBJ2-1
v_gene: TRBV15
d_gene: TRBD2
abundance: .
len: 13
CDR3nt: TGTGCCGCGGGCACTAGCGTTAACAATGAGCAGTTCTTC
CDR3aa: CAAGTSVNNEQFF

j_gene: TRBJ1-3
v_gene: TRBV3-1/TRBV3-2
d_gene: .
abundance: .
len: 18
CDR3nt: TGTGCCAGCAGAATAACACAGGAGGGCAACCACTCTGGAAACACCATATATTTT
CDR3aa: CASRITQEGNHSGNTIYF

j_gene: TRBJ1-1
v_gene: TRBV19
d_gene: TRBD1
abundance: once
len: 14
CDR3nt: TGTGCCAGTAGTATGGGGACAGTGAACACTGAAGCTTTCTTT
CDR3aa: CASSMGTVNTEAFF

j_gene: TRBJ1-1
v_gene: TRBV4-2
d_gene: .
abundance: .
len: 14
CDR3nt: TGTGCCAGCAGCCAAGACAGGAGGGAAACTGAAGCTTTCTTT
CDR3aa: CASSQDRRETEAFF

j_gene: TRBJ1-6
v_gene: TRBV18
d_gene: .
abundance: .
len: 14
CDR3nt: TGTGCCAGCTCACCACAAGACAGAAATTCACCCCTCCACTTT
CDR3aa: CASSPQDRNSPLHF

j_gene: TRBJ2-3
v_gene: TRBV11-3
d_gene: .
abundance: .
len: 12
CDR3nt: TGTGCCAGCAGCTTAGGGGGAGGTACGCAGTATTTT
CDR3aa: CASSLGGGTQYF

j_gene: TRBJ2-5
v_gene: TRBV5-1
d_gene: .
abundance: once
len: 17
CDR3nt: TGCGCCAGCAGCTTGGCCCAAGCAGGGGTAGGAAGAGGGACCCAGTACTTC
CDR3aa: CASSLAQAGVGRGTQYF

j_gene: TRBJ1-6
v_gene: TRBV7-9
d_gene: .
abundance: .
len: 14
CDR3nt: TGTGCCAGCAGCTTAGTCAGTCAGGGCGGGCCCCTCCACTTT
CDR3aa: CASSLVSQGGPLHF

j_gene: TRBJ1-2
v_gene: TRBV7-9
d_gene: .
abundance: few
len: 14
CDR3nt: TGTGCCAGCAGCTTAGCTGGTGTCTATTATGGCTACACCTTC
CDR3aa: CASSLAGVYYGYTF

j_gene: TRBJ1-1
v_gene: TRBV6-1
d_gene: .
abundance: .
len: 15
CDR3nt: TGTGCCAGCAGTGAAATGGAGCTGGGGAACACTGAAGCTTTCTTT
CDR3aa: CASSEMELGNTEAFF

j_gene: TRBJ1-4
v_gene: TRBV2
d_gene: .
abundance: .
len: 15
CDR3nt: TGTGCCGGGGTGTCGCAGGCTTTGTCTAATGAAAAACTGTTTTTT
CDR3aa: CAGVSQALSNEKLFF

j_gene: TRBJ1-5
v_gene: TRBV4-2
d_gene: TRBD1
abundance: once
len: 16
CDR3nt: TGTGCCAGCAGCCAGGGCAGGGGGGGTGGCAATCAGCCCCAGCATTTT
CDR3aa: CASSQGRGGGNQPQHF

j_gene: TRBJ1-1
v_gene: TRBV5-5
d_gene: .
abundance: once
len: 16
CDR3nt: TGTGCCAGCAGCTCGAACAGGTCAAAGAGAAACACTGAAGCTTTCTTT
CDR3aa: CASSSNRSKRNTEAFF

j_gene: TRBJ1-4
v_gene: TRBV7-8
d_gene: .
abundance: .
len: 17
CDR3nt: TGTGCCAGCAGCTTAGGAGGACTGATCATAACTAATGAAAAACTGTTTTTT
CDR3aa: CASSLGGLIITNEKLFF

j_gene: TRBJ1-5
v_gene: TRBV24-1
d_gene: .
abundance: few
len: 14
CDR3nt: TGTGCCACCAGTGATTCAGGGAACAATCAGCCCCAGCATTTT
CDR3aa: CATSDSGNNQPQHF

j_gene: TRBJ1-1
v_gene: TRBV2
d_gene: .
abundance: .
len: 12
CDR3nt: TGTGCCAGCAGGGTCAGTGGCACTGAAGCTTTCTTT
CDR3aa: CASRVSGTEAFF

j_gene: TRBJ2-5
v_gene: TRBV4-3
d_gene: .
abundance: once
len: 13
CDR3nt: TGCGCCAGCAGCCAATGGAGGGACGGGACCCAGTACTTC
CDR3aa: CASSQWRDGTQYF

j_gene: TRBJ2-2
v_gene: TRBV15
d_gene: .
abundance: .
len: 15
CDR3nt: TGTGCCACCAGCAGAGATCGGGTTCTCACCGGGGAGCTGTTTTTT
CDR3aa: CATSRDRVLTGELFF

j_gene: TRBJ2-1
v_gene: TRBV24-1
d_gene: TRBD2
abundance: .
len: 17
CDR3nt: TGTGCCACCAGTGATTTGCCGATGGGGCGGGGGGATGTTGAGCAGTTCTTC
CDR3aa: CATSDLPMGRGDVEQFF

j_gene: TRBJ1-1
v_gene: TRBV30
d_gene: TRBD1
abundance: .
len: 14
CDR3nt: TGTGCCTGGAGTCCGCGACAGGGAAACACTGAAGCTTTCTTT
CDR3aa: CAWSPRQGNTEAFF

j_gene: TRBJ1-2
v_gene: TRBV2
d_gene: .
abundance: .
len: 12
CDR3nt: TGTGCCAGCAGTGACAGGGAGTACGGCTACACCTTC
CDR3aa: CASSDREYGYTF

j_gene: TRBJ1-5
v_gene: TRBV28
d_gene: .
abundance: .
len: 14
CDR3nt: TGTGCCAGCATCCAGGGAGGAGCTAATCAGCCCCAGCATTTT
CDR3aa: CASIQGGANQPQHF

j_gene: TRBJ2-6
v_gene: TRBV27
d_gene: .
abundance: .
len: 15
CDR3nt: TGTGCCAGCAGGGACTCGTGGGCGGGGGCCAACGTCCTGACTTTC
CDR3aa: CASRDSWAGANVLTF

j_gene: TRBJ2-5
v_gene: TRBV10-3
d_gene: TRBD2
abundance: once
len: 17
CDR3nt: TGTGCCATCAGTGAGGGGCTAGCGGGGGCCGGACAAGAGACCCAGTACTTC
CDR3aa: CAISEGLAGAGQETQYF

j_gene: TRBJ1-5
v_gene: TRBV6-1
d_gene: .
abundance: .
len: 16
CDR3nt: TGTGCCAGCAGTGAAAACCCGGCAGGGTTCAATCAGCCCCAGCATTTT
CDR3aa: CASSENPAGFNQPQHF

j_gene: TRBJ1-5
v_gene: TRBV24-1
d_gene: .
abundance: .
len: 14
CDR3nt: TGTGCCACCAGTGACTGGAGTAGCAATCAGCCCCAGCATTTT
CDR3aa: CATSDWSSNQPQHF

j_gene: TRBJ1-1
v_gene: TRBV20-1
d_gene: .
abundance: .
len: 11
CDR3nt: TGCAGTGCTTTGGAGAACACTGAAGCTTTCTTT
CDR3aa: CSALENTEAFF

j_gene: TRBJ2-2
v_gene: TRBV28
d_gene: TRBD1
abundance: .
len: 16
CDR3nt: TGTGCCAGCAGTTTGTGGGGACAGTCGAACACCGGGGAGCTGTTTTTT
CDR3aa: CASSLWGQSNTGELFF

j_gene: TRBJ1-2
v_gene: TRBV28
d_gene: .
abundance: .
len: 15
CDR3nt: TGTGCCAGCATCTTTTCTTGGCGGGGACCTTATGGCTACACCTTC
CDR3aa: CASIFSWRGPYGYTF

j_gene: TRBJ2-5
v_gene: TRBV7-2
d_gene: .
abundance: .
len: 16
CDR3nt: TGTGCCAGCAGCTTAGCTCTCGTTGTGGAGACAGAGACCCAGTACTTC
CDR3aa: CASSLALVVETETQYF

j_gene: TRBJ1-5
v_gene: TRBV12-5
d_gene: .
abundance: .
len: 15
CDR3nt: TGTGCTAGTGGTTTAGGGGCAGGGGTCAATCAGCCCCAGCATTTT
CDR3aa: CASGLGAGVNQPQHF

j_gene: TRBJ2-5
v_gene: TRBV9
d_gene: .
abundance: .
len: 14
CDR3nt: TGTGCCAGCAGTGGAGGGACAGCTGGGGAGACCCAGTACTTC
CDR3aa: CASSGGTAGETQYF

j_gene: TRBJ1-5
v_gene: TRBV6-5
d_gene: .
abundance: .
len: 13
CDR3nt: TGTGCCAGCGGGCTGACCGGCAATCAGCCCCAGCATTTT
CDR3aa: CASGLTGNQPQHF

j_gene: TRBJ1-5
v_gene: TRBV5-8
d_gene: TRBD1
abundance: .
len: 16
CDR3nt: TGTGCCAGCAGCCTCGGGACAGGGGTGGTTGTATCGCCCCAGCATTTT
CDR3aa: CASSLGTGVVVSPQHF

j_gene: TRBJ1-4
v_gene: TRBV5-6
d_gene: .
abundance: .
len: 16
CDR3nt: TGTGCCAGCAGCCTATTCTCGACAGCAACTAATGAAAAACTGTTTTTT
CDR3aa: CASSLFSTATNEKLFF

j_gene: TRBJ2-5
v_gene: TRBV19
d_gene: .
abundance: .
len: 15
CDR3nt: TGTGCCAGTAGTATAGATCCGACAGCTCAAGAGACCCAGTACTTC
CDR3aa: CASSIDPTAQETQYF

j_gene: TRBJ2-2
v_gene: TRBV19
d_gene: .
abundance: .
len: 16
CDR3nt: TGTGCCAGTAGTATAGGGGCCGTCCCGGACACCGGGGAGCTGTTTTTT
CDR3aa: CASSIGAVPDTGELFF

j_gene: TRBJ1-6
v_gene: TRBV7-2
d_gene: TRBD1
abundance: .
len: 15
CDR3nt: TGTGCCAGCAGCGCCCGACAGGGCTATAATTCACCCCTCCACTTT
CDR3aa: CASSARQGYNSPLHF

j_gene: TRBJ2-2
v_gene: TRBV6-5
d_gene: TRBD1
abundance: .
len: 14
CDR3nt: TGTGCCAGCGGCCCCAGGGGGCAGGGCGGGGAGCTGTTTTTT
CDR3aa: CASGPRGQGGELFF

j_gene: TRBJ2-5
v_gene: TRBV4-3
d_gene: .
abundance: .
len: 14
CDR3nt: TGCGCCAGCAGCCAAGATGAGCGGCTAGAGACCCAGTACTTC
CDR3aa: CASSQDERLETQYF

j_gene: TRBJ2-3
v_gene: TRBV19
d_gene: .
abundance: .
len: 16
CDR3nt: TGTGCCAGTAGTATAGTACCGGGGGCAAGCACAGATACGCAGTATTTT
CDR3aa: CASSIVPGASTDTQYF

j_gene: TRBJ1-6
v_gene: TRBV28
d_gene: .
abundance: .
len: 10
CDR3nt: TGTGCCAGCGGGGATTCACCCCTCCACTTT
CDR3aa: CASGDSPLHF

j_gene: TRBJ1-1
v_gene: TRBV19
d_gene: TRBD1
abundance: .
len: 15
CDR3nt: TGTGCCAGTAGTATTATGGGACAGATAAACACTGAAGCTTTCTTT
CDR3aa: CASSIMGQINTEAFF

j_gene: TRBJ1-5
v_gene: TRBV28
d_gene: .
abundance: .
len: 16
CDR3nt: TGTGCCAGCACCAAGATCGGGACCGGATTGAATCAGCCCCAGCATTTT
CDR3aa: CASTKIGTGLNQPQHF

j_gene: TRBJ1-3
v_gene: TRBV30
d_gene: .
abundance: .
len: 12
CDR3nt: TGTGCCTGGGCCAGCGACGGAAACACCATATATTTT
CDR3aa: CAWASDGNTIYF

j_gene: TRBJ1-2
v_gene: TRBV6-6
d_gene: .
abundance: few
len: 13
CDR3nt: TGTGCCAGCAGCCCTCAGGGAGATGATGGCTACACCTTC
CDR3aa: CASSPQGDDGYTF

j_gene: TRBJ1-4
v_gene: TRBV5-1
d_gene: .
abundance: .
len: 15
CDR3nt: TGCGCCAGCAGCCGCGAAGGGTACGTGCAGGAAAAACTGTTTTTT
CDR3aa: CASSREGYVQEKLFF

j_gene: TRBJ1-2
v_gene: TRBV14
d_gene: TRBD1
abundance: .
len: 13
CDR3nt: TGTGCCAGCAGCCGGGACAGGGCCTTGGGGGGGACCTTC
CDR3aa: CASSRDRALGGTF

j_gene: TRBJ2-3
v_gene: TRBV6-5
d_gene: TRBD1
abundance: .
len: 15
CDR3nt: TGTGCCAGCAGCCTCGGACAGGGGTCCCCAGATACGCAGTATTTT
CDR3aa: CASSLGQGSPDTQYF

j_gene: TRBJ2-3
v_gene: TRBV9
d_gene: .
abundance: .
len: 15
CDR3nt: TGTGCCAGCAGTAGGGGGGGGCCTGGCACAGATACGCAGTATTTT
CDR3aa: CASSRGGPGTDTQYF

j_gene: TRBJ1-6
v_gene: TRBV5-1
d_gene: TRBD1
abundance: .
len: 15
CDR3nt: TGCGCCAGCAGCCCAGACAGGGCAGTAAATTCACCCCTCCACTTT
CDR3aa: CASSPDRAVNSPLHF

j_gene: TRBJ1-1
v_gene: TRBV4-2
d_gene: .
abundance: once
len: 15
CDR3nt: TGTGCCAGCAGCCAAGAGGCGGGAATGAACGCTGAAGCTTTCTTT
CDR3aa: CASSQEAGMNAEAFF

j_gene: TRBJ2-3
v_gene: TRBV7-9
d_gene: TRBD2
abundance: few
len: 16
CDR3nt: TGTGCCAGCAGCCTCAGACTAGCGGGGGGACTAGATACGCAGTATTTT
CDR3aa: CASSLRLAGGLDTQYF